The 26 T cell receptor beta chains below come from one sample, sequenced in a study of cytomegalovirus exposure and HLA in healthy donors. PCR used 60 Vbeta primers and 13 Jbeta primers. Sequenced by immunoSEQ multiplex PCR; TCRdb stores in-frame clones only, minus some. Of about 160,000 clones listed, around nine tenths were seen once; the top ten hold over 0.8%. Material: PBMCs. These receptors all stem from a woman in her thirties in good health and CMV-seronegative.

V and J are TRBV7-7 and TRBJ1-1; D is unresolved. Germline values: CDR1 SSHAT, CDR2 FNYEAQ (reference sequence). The CDR3 is 13 amino acids. The V and J ends lost 4 bases and 0 bases respectively, with 6 bases between them. Here the CDR3 reads CASSYSVNTEAFF. Written as DNA, the CDR3 is TGTGCCAGCAGCTATTCAGTGAACACTGAAGCTTTCTTT.

The chain has TRBV5-4 and TRBJ2-3; 8 bases are a match to TRBD2. V dropped 1 base and J dropped 3; count of bases not matched to a gene: 10. CDR1 and CDR2 from the germline V gene are SGHNT and YYREEE (reference sequence). CDR3 length equals 17 residues. CDR3 residues: CASSLLLAGFRTDTQYF. CDR3 nucleotides: TGTGCCAGCAGCTTGCTGCTAGCGGGCTTTCGGACAGATACGCAGTATTTT.

This chain links TRBV10-2 with TRBJ1-3, with 8 bases that match TRBD1. CDR1 is WSHSY and CDR2 is SAAADI in the germline V gene. The V segment lost 4 bases and the J segment 5 bases; nucleotides outside the gene matches: 7. The CDR3 has 15 amino acids. The CDR3 spells CASSADREFRNTIYF. Written as DNA, the CDR3 is TGCGCCAGCAGTGCGGACAGGGAGTTTAGAAACACCATATATTTT.

This clone was seen only a few times. The chain employs TRBV15 and TRBJ2-7; D remains ambiguous. CDR3 length: 13 amino acids. From germline, CDR1 is LNHNV and CDR2 YYDKDF (reference sequence). Trimming cost V 0 bases and J 6 bases, with 9 bases left between them. CDR3 DNA: TGTGCCACCAGCAGAGATAGTAGAGGCGAGCAGTACTTC. Translated, it gives CATSRDSRGEQYF.

This rearrangement joins TRBV7-9 to TRBJ1-2; TRBD1 is a possible D gene (5 bases). The CDR3 consists of 13 residues. CDR1 and CDR2 from the germline V gene are SEHNR and FQNEAQ (reference sequence). V was cut by 1 base and J by 8 bases, with 11 bases left in between. CDR3 sequence: CASSLDRSWGYTF. CDR3 coding DNA: TGTGCCAGCAGCTTAGACAGGTCATGGGGCTACACCTTC. Using reference TRBV7-9 and TRBJ1-2 for the parts outside the CDR3, the full variable domain is DTGVSQNPRHKITKRGQNVTFRCDPISEHNRLYWYRQTLGQGPEFLTYFQNEAQLEKSRLLSDRFSAERPKGSFSTLEIQRTEQGDSAMYLCASSLDRSWGYTFGSGTRLTVV.

The V and J genes are TRBV6-1 and TRBJ1-5, with D hard to call. Germline V CDR1 and CDR2: MNHNS, SASEGT. The CDR3 runs 15 residues. Deletions cut 0 bases from V and 6 bases from J, with 12 bases between. The CDR3 DNA reads TGTGCCAGCAGTGAAGCGCGAGTAGGCGGTCAGCCCCAGCATTTT. This translates into CASSEARVGGQPQHF.

The CDR3 loop reads CASSRHLSNQPQHF. CDR3 nucleotide sequence: TGTGCCAGCTCCAGACATCTTAGCAATCAGCCCCAGCATTTT. The V and J genes are TRBV5-4 and TRBJ1-5; D gene uncertain. Trimming left V 7 bases short and J 0 bases short, with 11 bases between. This CDR3 contains 14 residues. The germline V gene encodes CDR1 SGHNT and CDR2 YYREEE (reference sequence).

This clone occurred a few times. The V call is TRBV4-3, the J call TRBJ1-1, with no clear D. Germline-derived CDR1 and CDR2 are LGHNA and YSLEER. The V gene lost 0 bases and the J gene lost 4 bases, with 12 bases spanning the gap. The CDR3 contains 15 residues. The CDR3 region has the DNA TGCGCCAGCAGCCAAGATACTGGTCTTGGCACTGAAGCTTTCTTT. It is translated as CASSQDTGLGTEAFF.

To note about this clone: At one end, the junction sequence differs from germline, possibly due to a read error. J is TRBJ1-5 and V is TRBV7-2; TRBD1 matches 8 bases. The length of the CDR3 is 15 residues. The germline V gene has CDR1 SGHTA and CDR2 FQGNSA. The CDR3 loop reads CVSSFRQGADQPQHF. The CDR3 coding sequence is TGTGTCAGCAGCTTTCGGCAGGGGGCAGATCAGCCCCAGCATTTT.

With regard to this clone: The same CDR3 arises from other DNA sequences in this sample as well. The V call is TRBV5-1, the J call TRBJ2-3, with 9 nucleotides matching TRBD2. Per germline, CDR1 SGHRS and CDR2 YFSETQ. V lost 4 bases and J lost 2; bases outside the gene matches: 8. The CDR3 sequence is 16 residues long. The CDR3 DNA is TGCGCCAGCAGCCCGGGACTAGCCTCACTCACAGATACGCAGTATTTT. This encodes CASSPGLASLTDTQYF.

The sample holds one count of this clone. V usage is TRBV6-1 and J usage is TRBJ2-5; D unresolved. The end of the DNA aligns better with TRBJ2-7, so the J call may be wrong. The CDR3 covers 16 residues. The germline V gene has CDR1 MNHNS and CDR2 SASEGT. The CDR3 region is CASSDLQLPSSYEQYF. The DNA for the CDR3 is TGTGCCAGCAGTGACTTACAGCTGCCGAGCTCCTACGAGCAGTACTTC.

This sequence joins TRBV7-3 and TRBJ1-2; D gene unclear. Germline CDR1 and CDR2: SGHTA and FQGTGA. The CDR3 sequence is 14 residues long. The ends were cut back, 2 bases at V and 2 bases at J, with 9 bases in the middle. In DNA form, the CDR3 reads TGTGCCAGCAGCTTATTGGCGGGGAACTATGGCTACACCTTC. Its protein product is CASSLLAGNYGYTF.

V usage is TRBV5-4 and J usage is TRBJ2-7, with D unclear. The CDR3 runs to 15 residues. Deletions cut 0 bases from V and 1 base from J, with 11 bases between. Germline values: CDR1 SGHNT, CDR2 YYREEE (reference sequence). This CDR3 is CASSLAFGQSYEQYF. In DNA form, the CDR3 reads TGTGCCAGCAGCTTGGCCTTTGGCCAGTCCTACGAGCAGTACTTC. Looking up the rest from reference TRBV5-4 and TRBJ2-7 gives the full variable domain: ETGVTQSPTHLIKTRGQQVTLRCSSQSGHNTVSWYQQALGQGPQFIFQYYREEENGRGNFPPRFSGLQFPNYSSELNVNALELDDSALYLCASSLAFGQSYEQYFGPGTRLTVT.

The gene calls are TRBV7-2 and TRBJ1-1; 9 positions agree with TRBD1. V lost 4 bases, J lost 10 bases, and 4 bases stayed unmatched. CDR3 length equals 12 residues. CDR1 is SGHTA and CDR2 is FQGNSA in the germline V gene. CDR3: CASSSGQGRAFF. The CDR3 coding sequence is TGTGCCAGCAGCTCCGGACAGGGGAGAGCTTTCTTT.

Here the CDR3 reads CSVATYNEQFF. CDR3 coding DNA: TGCAGCGTTGCCACTTACAATGAGCAGTTCTTC. V gene TRBV29-1 combines with J gene TRBJ2-1; D is ambiguous. Looked up from germline, CDR1 is SQVTM and CDR2 is ANQGSEA. There are 11 residues in the CDR3. Trimming cost V 4 bases and J 4 bases, with 5 bases left between them.

The chain couples TRBV28 to TRBJ2-1; no reliable D call. Trimming left V 7 bases short and J 10 bases short, with 11 bases between. Germline loops: CDR1 MDHEN, CDR2 SYDVKM. The CDR3 totals 11 residues. CDR3 loop: CASTQAREQFF. In nucleotides, the CDR3 is TGTGCCAGCACTCAGGCGAGAGAGCAGTTCTTC.

The chain uses TRBV4-1 and TRBJ2-3; 8 bases map to TRBD2. The germline V gene encodes CDR1 MGHRA and CDR2 YSYEKL. After removal of 3 bases from V and 1 base from J, the junction contained 9 bases not matched to a gene. CDR3 length: 17 residues. The CDR3 is CASSHSRTSGGTDTQYF. CDR3 in DNA: TGCGCCAGCAGCCATTCCCGTACTAGCGGCGGCACAGATACGCAGTATTTT.

The chain has TRBV6-5 and TRBJ1-1, with a possible D match to TRBD1 (6 bases). The CDR3 is made up of 14 amino acids. Germline CDR1 MNHEY, CDR2 SVGAGI. V lost 6 bases, J lost 4 bases, and 15 bases lay in between. The DNA for the CDR3 is TGTGCCAGCAGAGTAGAGGGGGGGCGCACTGAAGCTTTCTTT. This encodes CASRVEGGRTEAFF.

This clone was seen more than once but under ten times. The V call is TRBV4-3, the J call TRBJ1-1; the D is unclear. Germline-derived CDR1 and CDR2 are LGHNA and YSLEER. The V end was cut by 4 bases, the J end by 5 bases, with 11 bases between. This CDR3 contains 13 residues. CDR3 bases: TGCGCCAGCAGCCCTTATGTGGAGACTGAAGCTTTCTTT. It translates to CASSPYVETEAFF.

The chain recombines TRBV6-1 with TRBJ1-2, with a weak D call TRBD1 (6 bases). Trimming took 2 bases from V and 8 from J, leaving 15 bases between them. Germline V gives CDR1 MNHNS, CDR2 SASEGT. The CDR3 covers 14 residues. CDR3 region: CASSEKDRGMGYTF. The CDR3, as DNA: TGTGCCAGCAGTGAAAAGGACAGAGGGATGGGCTACACCTTC.

The rearrangement joins TRBV28 to TRBJ1-1; the D is unclear. Germline loops: CDR1 MDHEN, CDR2 SYDVKM. Trimming pared 2 bases from V and 3 bases from J, leaving 7 bases between. This CDR3 has 13 residues. The CDR3 is CASSLHADTEAFF. Written as DNA, the CDR3 is TGTGCCAGCAGTTTACATGCGGACACTGAAGCTTTCTTT.

This chain links TRBV6-1 with TRBJ2-7; perhaps TRBD2 as D (5 bases). The V end was cut by 6 bases, the J end by 3 bases, with 15 bases between. The CDR3 runs to 14 residues. Germline lookup yields CDR1 MNHNS and CDR2 SASEGT. The CDR3 DNA reads as TGTGCCAGCAGCCTGACGGCGGGCATCTACGAGCAGTACTTC. Protein: CASSLTAGIYEQYF.

The CDR3 sequence: CAWSVRILASGRTTDTQYF. CDR3 sequence (DNA): TGTGCCTGGAGTGTACGAATCCTAGCTAGCGGGAGGACGACAGATACGCAGTATTTT. This chain connects TRBV30 to TRBJ2-3; TRBD2 aligns across 11 bases. Germline values: CDR1 GTSNPN, CDR2 SVGIG (reference sequence). V dropped 0 bases and J dropped 3; count of bases not matched to a gene: 14. CDR3 length equals 19 residues.

The rearrangement uses TRBV18 and TRBJ1-1; D is undetermined. Germline-derived CDR1 and CDR2 are KGHSH and LQKENI. V was shortened by 11 bases and J by 5 bases, with 15 bases between the two germline ends. The CDR3 runs 12 residues. As DNA, the CDR3 is TGTGCCCCCCGGGGAGCGAGGACTGAAGCTTTCTTT. Its protein product is CAPRGARTEAFF.

The chain recombines TRBV18 with TRBJ1-2; D is unclear. The ends were cut back, 2 bases at V and 1 base at J, with 8 bases in the middle. Germline values: CDR1 KGHSH, CDR2 LQKENI. The CDR3 is 14 amino acids. The CDR3 reads CASSPKRDNYGYTF. The CDR3 nucleotides read TGTGCCAGCTCACCAAAGCGGGATAACTATGGCTACACCTTC. The full variable domain, rest sourced from reference TRBV18 and TRBJ1-2, is NAGVMQNPRHLVRRRGQEARLRCSPMKGHSHVYWYRQLPEEGLKFMVYLQKENIIDESGMPKERFSAEFPKEGPSILRIQQVVRGDSAAYFCASSPKRDNYGYTFGSGTRLTVV.

The chain recombines TRBV12-5 with TRBJ1-3; 8 bases agree with TRBD1. The trim removed 2 bases at V and 4 bases at J, leaving 10 bases unmatched. The germline CDR1 and CDR2 sequences are LGHNT and FRNRAP. The CDR3 loop spans 17 amino acids. This chain's CDR3 is CASGLPNDRGKGNTIYF. The CDR3 DNA reads as TGTGCTAGTGGTTTGCCTAACGACAGGGGTAAAGGAAACACCATATATTTT.